This entry features one TCR beta chain sequence. What it binds is unknown. V lost 5 bases and J 0 bases, leaving 14 bases between the germline ends. The CDR3 extends over 15 amino acids. Germline CDR1 is KGHSH and CDR2 is LQKENI. This sample is drawn from a study of beta chain features in type 1 diabetes. Study results and caveats: In type 1 diabetes patients, VDJ junctions had fewer insertions; deletions at these junctions were more frequent. Patients with Type 1 diabetes showed moderately but significantly shorter TCRB CDR3s in all four CD4+ subsets. There was no resolution here of whether HLA type influences TCRB rearrangement. Within patients, naive, central memory and Treg TCRB repertoires seemed more similar than within healthy donors.

A sort by CD45RO/CCR7/CD25/CD127/CD95/CD27 yielded CD4+ naive, central memory, regulatory and stem cell-like memory cells. The investigators reverse transcribed all of the isolated RNA, so they sequenced expressed TCRB transcripts. Some clones are missing from TCRdb's copy, which holds only in-frame ones; the method was immunoSEQ multiplex PCR. The sample consists of some 350,000 clones, about 14% of them appearing once. This chain uses TRBV18 with TRBJ2-7; possible D gene TRBD2, 5 bases. Input material: naive CD4+ T cells from blood. This sequence was found in a woman aged 18 to 35 with type 1 diabetes. CDR3 protein: CASSTSRGSSYEQYF. CDR3 nucleotides: TGTGCCAGCTCAACAAGCCGGGGTTCCTCCTACGAGCAGTACTTC.